The 10 T cell receptor beta chains reported below all come from one sample, sequenced in a study of STAT5B mutations in CD4+ large granular lymphocyte leukemia. Produced via immunoSEQ multiplex PCR; TCRdb's table is partial and in-frame only. The sample contains about 31,000 clones, roughly 70% of which appear only once. Sequenced input: CD4+ T cells from blood buffy coats. All receptors come from a human donor in good health.

CDR3 sequence: CASRSGREGHNEKLFF. In DNA form, the CDR3 reads TGTGCCAGTAGGTCAGGGCGGGAAGGTCATAATGAAAAACTGTTTTTT. The chain joins TRBV19 to TRBJ1-4, with D possibly being TRBD1 (5 bases). V was trimmed by 6 bases and J by 4 bases, leaving 18 bases between them. Germline V gene lookup returns CDR1 LNHDA and CDR2 SQIVND (reference sequence). The CDR3 contains 16 residues.

The rearrangement joins TRBV19 to TRBJ2-1; 8 nucleotides line up with TRBD2. The CDR3 totals 14 residues. The germline V gene has CDR1 LNHDA and CDR2 SQIVND (reference sequence). J gave up 4 bases and V 5 bases, and 4 bases lay outside the gene matches. In DNA form, the CDR3 reads TGTGCCAGTAGTGGGTTAGCGGGATACAATGAGCAGTTCTTC. It specifies CASSGLAGYNEQFF.

The V call is TRBV28, the J call TRBJ2-7, with 7 bases identical to TRBD1. Trimming took 5 bases from V and 1 from J; bases not matched to a gene: 8. Germline CDR1 reads MDHEN; CDR2 reads SYDVKM. This CDR3 is built from 15 residues. CDR3: CASSPSDRRSYEQYV. CDR3 coding DNA: TGTGCCAGCAGTCCTTCGGACAGGCGGTCCTACGAGCAGTACGTC.

This chain connects TRBV9 to TRBJ2-5, with D maybe TRBD2 (6 bases). The germline gives CDR1 SGDLS, CDR2 YYNGEE. This CDR3 comprises 14 residues. V lost 4 bases and J lost 0, with 10 bases in between. The CDR3 sequence: CASSPAGYQETQYF. As DNA, the CDR3 is TGTGCCAGCAGCCCTGCGGGGTACCAAGAGACCCAGTACTTC.

On this clone itself: The same CDR3 arises from other DNA sequences in this sample as well. The CDR3, as DNA: TGTGCCAGCAGCTCCGGGACAGGGGGCTACAATGAGCAGTTCTTC. Amino acid sequence: CASSSGTGGYNEQFF. The V call is TRBV5-4, the J call TRBJ2-1; TRBD1 agrees at 11 bases. The CDR3 has 15 amino acids. The germline CDR1 and CDR2 sequences are SGHNT and YYREEE (reference sequence). The junction had 2 bases not matched to a gene; V was cut back by 3 bases and J by 3 bases. Filled out from reference TRBV5-4 and TRBJ2-1, the complete variable domain reads ETGVTQSPTHLIKTRGQQVTLRCSSQSGHNTVSWYQQALGQGPQFIFQYYREEENGRGNFPPRFSGLQFPNYSSELNVNALELDDSALYLCASSSGTGGYNEQFFGPGTRLTVL.

This clone was recorded once. CDR3 loop: CASSIGTGRTGTEAFF. CDR3 bases: TGTGCCAGTAGTATAGGGACAGGGAGGACGGGCACTGAAGCTTTCTTT. The chain joins TRBV19 to TRBJ1-1; 8 bases line up with TRBD1. Looked up from germline, CDR1 is LNHDA and CDR2 is SQIVND (reference sequence). The CDR3 is 16 residues long. Trimming removed 1 base from V and 4 bases from J; junction bases left unmatched: 8.

This clone has a single count. V gene TRBV11-1 combines with J gene TRBJ2-1; 7 bases line up with TRBD2. The CDR3 is 16 amino acids. The junction had 11 bases not matched to a gene; V was cut back by 4 bases and J by 5 bases. CDR1 is SGHAT, CDR2 FQDESV, per germline (reference sequence). CDR3 bases: TGTGCCAGCAGCTACCAGAGCGGGATAGCGGACAATGAGCAGTTCTTC. It yields the protein CASSYQSGIADNEQFF. The variable domain in full, with the rest retrieved from reference TRBV11-1 and TRBJ2-1, is EAEVAQSPRYKITEKSQAVAFWCDPISGHATLYWYRQILGQGPELLVQFQDESVVDDSQLPKDRFSAERLKGVDSTLKIQPAELGDSAMYLCASSYQSGIADNEQFFGPGTRLTVL.

This chain links TRBV2 with TRBJ1-1, with D perhaps matching TRBD1 (6 bases). This CDR3 comprises 15 residues. Germline CDR1 is SNHLY and CDR2 is FYNNEI. The germline V and J ends were trimmed by 4 bases and 1 base, with 13 bases remaining between them. This chain's CDR3 is CASSVGWGANTEAFF. The CDR3 DNA sequence: TGTGCCAGCAGTGTAGGTTGGGGGGCGAACACTGAAGCTTTCTTT.

This clone has more than one count but fewer than ten. The rearrangement uses TRBV27 and TRBJ2-1; 10 nucleotides match TRBD1. The CDR3 runs 14 residues. Germline lookup yields CDR1 MNHEY and CDR2 SMNVEV (reference sequence). V shed 2 bases, J shed 12 bases, and the junction held 7 bases outside the gene matches. The CDR3: CASSLMTGGGWQFF. The CDR3 coding sequence is TGTGCCAGCAGTTTAATGACAGGGGGCGGTTGGCAGTTCTTC.

V and J are TRBV29-1 and TRBJ1-3; a weak D match, TRBD1 (5 bases). Per the germline V gene, CDR1 is SQVTM and CDR2 is ANQGSEA. CDR3 size: 13 residues. Trimming took off 8 bases at V and 1 base at J, with 12 bases between the two ends. CDR3 loop: CSITPGSGNTIYF. The CDR3 nucleotides are TGCAGCATAACTCCAGGGTCTGGAAACACCATATATTTT.